This is a list of T cell receptor beta chains from one sample in a study of T cells after yellow fever vaccination. Using its own MiXCR run on the 5' RACE reads, TCRdb lists one record per CDR3 protein. The sample records approximately 450,000 distinct CDR3 sequences, around 20% being singletons. Sequencing used PBMCs, obtained before the yellow fever booster vaccination. The receptors stem from a man younger than 35 who received the YFV17D yellow fever vaccine. CDR3s include the opening cysteine and the closing phenylalanine or tryptophan. A D gene is named only where the DNA matches it firmly. Only part of the rows carry a size: once, few, many, or a class if the clone is expanded.

d_gene,j_gene,v_gene,abundance,len,CDR3aa,CDR3nt
.,TRBJ2-3,TRBV11-2,.,16,CASSPSWGTGTDTQYF,TGTGCCAGCAGCCCAAGCTGGGGGACGGGCACAGATACGCAGTATTTT
TRBD2,TRBJ2-7,TRBV6-5,.,16,CASSYSNPRGGYEQYF,TGTGCCAGCAGTTACTCGAATCCCCGGGGAGGGTACGAGCAGTACTTC
.,TRBJ1-2,TRBV7-6,.,15,CASSSPGGGAYGYTF,TGTGCCAGCAGCTCTCCCGGTGGGGGGGCCTATGGCTACACCTTC
.,TRBJ2-3,TRBV12-3/TRBV12-4,.,17,CASSFPPDMAPTDTQYF,TGTGCCAGCAGTTTCCCCCCAGACATGGCCCCCACAGATACGCAGTATTTT
TRBD2,TRBJ2-7,TRBV7-2,.,15,CASSLSGGHSYEQYF,TGTGCCAGCAGCCTGAGCGGGGGACACTCCTACGAGCAGTACTTC
.,TRBJ2-2,TRBV20-1,.,14,CSAVLVGGPGELFF,TGCAGTGCGGTTTTGGTGGGGGGGCCCGGGGAGCTGTTTTTT
TRBD2,TRBJ2-7,TRBV7-2,.,14,CASSPTGLAYEQYF,TGTGCCAGCAGCCCAACGGGACTAGCGTACGAGCAGTACTTC
TRBD1,TRBJ1-1,TRBV4-3,.,11,CASSQGTGWVF,TGCGCCAGCAGCCAGGGGACAGGGTGGGTTTTT
TRBD1,TRBJ1-2,TRBV12-3/TRBV12-4,.,16,CASSLRNRGVGYGYTF,TGTGCCAGCAGTTTACGTAACAGGGGGGTTGGCTATGGCTACACCTTC
.,TRBJ1-5,TRBV9,few,14,CASSVRGTDQPQHF,TGTGCCAGCAGCGTTAGGGGGACCGATCAGCCCCAGCATTTT
TRBD1,TRBJ1-1,TRBV28,.,12,CAGGTGAAEAFF,TGTGCCGGCGGGACAGGGGCGGCTGAAGCTTTCTTT
TRBD2,TRBJ2-5,TRBV4-3,.,16,CASSRSTASGGETQYF,TGCGCCAGCAGCCGGTCAACGGCTAGCGGGGGTGAGACCCAGTACTTC
TRBD1,TRBJ1-3,TRBV6-5,once,17,CASSYSGPRQGGNTIYF,TGTGCCAGCAGTTACTCGGGGCCGAGACAGGGAGGAAACACCATATATTTT
TRBD2,TRBJ2-3,TRBV7-3,.,16,CASSLTRPGGTDTQYF,TGTGCCAGCAGCTTAACGAGACCGGGGGGAACAGATACGCAGTATTTT
TRBD1,TRBJ2-1,TRBV5-7,.,15,CASSLGGGSDNEQFF,TGTGCCAGCAGCTTGGGAGGGGGCTCTGACAATGAGCAGTTCTTC
.,TRBJ2-5,TRBV5-6,few,14,CASSFEGLAETQYF,TGTGCCAGCAGCTTTGAAGGGCTAGCGGAGACCCAGTACTTC
.,TRBJ2-3,TRBV15,.,14,CATSTELGTDTQYF,TGTGCCACCAGCACCGAGTTAGGGACAGATACGCAGTATTTT
.,TRBJ2-3,TRBV20-1,.,16,CSARDPFRGGGDTQYF,TGCAGTGCTAGAGACCCCTTTAGGGGGGGAGGGGATACGCAGTATTTT
.,TRBJ1-2,TRBV4-1,few,15,CASSHHLKANYGYTF,TGCGCCAGCAGCCACCACTTGAAAGCTAACTATGGCTACACCTTC
.,TRBJ1-5,TRBV4-1,few,16,CASSQVDPVGEQPQHF,TGCGCCAGCAGCCAAGTTGACCCCGTGGGGGAACAGCCCCAGCATTTT
TRBD1,TRBJ1-3,TRBV7-2,few,15,CASSPDRVTGNTIYF,TGTGCCAGCAGCCCGGACAGGGTGACAGGAAACACCATATATTTT
.,TRBJ1-6,TRBV3-1,.,14,CASSQGMGDTPLHF,TGTGCCAGCAGCCAAGGGATGGGGGATACACCCCTCCACTTT
TRBD2,TRBJ2-3,TRBV5-1,.,15,CASSLVAGLTDTQYF,TGCGCCAGCAGCTTGGTAGCGGGGCTCACAGATACGCAGTATTTT
.,TRBJ2-1,TRBV27,.,13,CASSNIPLVEQFF,TGTGCCAGCAGTAATATTCCCTTGGTTGAGCAGTTCTTC
.,TRBJ2-1,TRBV24-1,.,15,CATSDSRGAGDEQFF,TGTGCCACCAGTGATTCCCGGGGGGCGGGAGATGAGCAGTTCTTC
.,TRBJ2-3,TRBV4-3,few,13,CASSQDRGRTQYF,TGCGCCAGCAGCCAAGATCGAGGAAGGACGCAGTATTTT
.,TRBJ2-7,TRBV5-1,.,13,CASRSDSAYEQYF,TGCGCCAGCAGATCGGACAGCGCCTACGAGCAGTACTTC
.,TRBJ1-1,TRBV5-1,few,15,CASSLSTWVYTEAFF,TGCGCCAGCAGCCTCTCGACATGGGTGTACACTGAAGCTTTCTTT
TRBD1,TRBJ1-6,TRBV27,.,15,CASSPRQGYNSPLHF,TGTGCCAGCAGTCCCCGACAGGGCTATAATTCACCCCTCCACTTT
.,TRBJ1-4,TRBV20-1,few,19,CSARDLGIDKGATNEKLFF,TGCAGTGCTAGAGATCTTGGTATAGACAAGGGGGCAACTAATGAAAAACTGTTTTTT
.,TRBJ2-1,TRBV7-9,few,15,CASSLVRTTVNEQFF,TGTGCCAGCAGCTTAGTGCGGACTACGGTCAATGAGCAGTTCTTC
.,TRBJ1-1,TRBV10-3,.,15,CAIKQGFLGNTEAFF,TGTGCCATCAAACAGGGTTTCCTTGGGAACACTGAAGCTTTCTTT
.,TRBJ1-5,TRBV7-9,.,13,CASSLGQDQPQHF,TGTGCCAGCAGCTTAGGACAGGATCAGCCCCAGCATTTT
TRBD1,TRBJ1-2,TRBV6-2/TRBV6-3,.,11,CASSLGQASAF,TGTGCCAGCAGTTTGGGACAGGCGTCGGCCTTC
.,TRBJ2-1,TRBV2,.,13,CASTRGSGHEQFF,TGTGCCAGCACGAGGGGTTCGGGTCATGAGCAGTTCTTC
.,TRBJ2-5,TRBV15,few,14,CATSRDLREETQYF,TGTGCCACCAGCAGAGATCTGCGCGAAGAGACCCAGTACTTC
.,TRBJ1-2,TRBV12-3/TRBV12-4,.,13,CASGRGFRYGYTF,TGTGCCAGCGGCCGTGGGTTTCGGTATGGCTACACCTTC
.,TRBJ1-1,TRBV10-2,.,15,CASRIQGGTNTEAFF,TGCGCCAGCCGAATACAGGGAGGTACGAACACTGAAGCTTTCTTT
.,TRBJ2-1,TRBV20-1,.,13,CSAFGTFINEQFF,TGCAGTGCTTTCGGGACTTTCATCAATGAGCAGTTCTTC
.,TRBJ1-2,TRBV24-1,.,13,CATSDPSDYGYTF,TGTGCCACCAGTGATCCCTCGGATTATGGCTACACCTTC
.,TRBJ2-4,TRBV5-1,few,13,CASSPLNRNIQYF,TGCGCCAGCAGCCCCCTCAACAGAAACATTCAGTACTTC
.,TRBJ2-3,TRBV3-1,.,15,CASSQDYRASDTQYF,TGTGCCAGCAGCCAAGATTACAGGGCTTCAGATACGCAGTATTTT
TRBD2,TRBJ2-1,TRBV20-1,few,18,CSADRLGSSGGRWDEQFF,TGCAGTGCTGACCGACTAGGGAGTAGCGGGGGGCGATGGGATGAGCAGTTCTTC
.,TRBJ2-3,TRBV7-2,few,14,CASSPKDGTDTQYF,TGTGCCAGCAGCCCTAAAGATGGCACAGATACGCAGTATTTT
.,TRBJ2-3,TRBV4-3,few,16,CASSQEEGISTDTQYF,TGCGCCAGCAGCCAAGAAGAAGGGATTAGCACAGATACGCAGTATTTT
TRBD2,TRBJ2-1,TRBV30,.,14,CAWSSLALFQEQFF,TGTGCCTGGAGTTCACTAGCGTTATTTCAGGAGCAGTTCTTC
.,TRBJ2-2,TRBV3-1,.,15,CASSRGEANTGELFF,TGTGCCAGCAGCCGGGGTGAGGCGAACACCGGGGAGCTGTTTTTT
TRBD2,TRBJ2-3,TRBV6-6,.,16,CASRGALAGSRNTQYF,TGTGCCAGCAGAGGGGCCCTAGCGGGGTCTAGGAATACGCAGTATTTT
TRBD1,TRBJ1-1,TRBV7-9,many,13,CASSHDRVTEAFF,TGTGCCAGCAGTCATGACAGGGTAACTGAAGCTTTCTTT
.,TRBJ1-2,TRBV28,once,13,CASSFSGVDGYTF,TGTGCCAGCAGTTTTTCGGGGGTGGATGGCTACACCTTC
.,TRBJ1-2,TRBV6-5,many,13,CASSYSGSYGYTF,TGTGCCAGCAGTTACTCGGGTTCCTATGGCTACACCTTC
.,TRBJ2-4,TRBV7-3,few,13,CASSSDGKNIQYF,TGTGCCAGCAGCTCCGACGGGAAAAACATTCAGTACTTC
.,TRBJ2-5,TRBV29-1,.,13,CTVGILMGETQYF,TGCACCGTGGGGATTTTAATGGGAGAGACCCAGTACTTC
.,TRBJ1-1,TRBV7-9,.,14,CASSLAVGGTEAFF,TGTGCCAGCAGCTTAGCGGTCGGCGGAACTGAAGCTTTCTTT
.,TRBJ1-2,TRBV27,few,14,CASSLLGPNYGYTF,TGTGCCAGCAGTTTATTAGGGCCTAACTATGGCTACACCTTC
.,TRBJ2-3,TRBV9,.,14,CAELPGPLTDTQYF,TGTGCCGAACTCCCCGGACCTCTCACAGATACGCAGTATTTT
TRBD1,TRBJ1-1,TRBV12-3/TRBV12-4,many,13,CASRRTGGTEAFF,TGTGCCAGCAGGCGCACAGGGGGAACTGAAGCTTTCTTT
TRBD2,TRBJ2-5,TRBV2,few,15,CASTPNVGGGETQYF,TGTGCCAGCACCCCGAACGTGGGGGGAGGGGAGACCCAGTACTTC
.,TRBJ2-3,TRBV12-3/TRBV12-4,few,15,CASNVYDSREDTQYF,TGTGCCAGCAATGTTTATGACAGTAGGGAAGATACGCAGTATTTT
.,TRBJ1-4,TRBV9,few,14,CASSVAAGDEKLFF,TGTGCCAGCAGCGTAGCGGCAGGGGATGAAAAACTGTTTTTT